The 26 T cell receptor beta chains below come from one sample, sequenced in a study of cytomegalovirus exposure and HLA in healthy donors. PCR was performed using 60 Vbeta and 13 Jbeta primers. Sequencing used immunoSEQ multiplex PCR; TCRdb keeps in-frame clones, though not all of them. The table lists some 140,000 clones, around 87% of them singletons. Sequencing was carried out using PBMCs. These receptors were obtained from a woman between 25 and 40 years old in good health and CMV-seronegative.

V and J are TRBV10-3 and TRBJ1-2, with TRBD1 matching 10 bases. This CDR3 is 14 amino acids long. The V gene's germline CDR1 is ENHRY and CDR2 SYGVKD. The V gene end was trimmed by 6 bases and the J gene end by 6 bases; junction bases not matched to a gene: 7. The CDR3 loop reads CAISATGGADGYTF. The CDR3 region has the DNA TGTGCCATCAGCGCGACAGGGGGCGCCGATGGCTACACCTTC.

The chain carries TRBV7-9 and TRBJ2-3, with D unclear. This CDR3 spans 12 amino acids. The V end was cut by 8 bases, the J end by 1 base, with 7 bases between. Germline CDR1 is SEHNR and CDR2 is FQNEAQ (reference sequence). The CDR3 DNA follows: TGTGCCAGCCTACGGGGCACAGATACGCAGTATTTT. Its translation is CASLRGTDTQYF.

The V call is TRBV7-6, the J call TRBJ1-2, with 8 bases lining up with TRBD1. Unmatched junction bases numbered 9, after V lost 5 bases and J lost 4 bases. The CDR3 spans 15 residues. Per germline, CDR1 SGHVS and CDR2 FNYEAQ. The CDR3 nucleotides are TGTGCCAGCAGCCCAGCGGACAGGGTCGGCTATGGCTACACCTTC. This sequence encodes CASSPADRVGYGYTF.

The rearrangement uses TRBV28 and TRBJ2-7; weak D call: TRBD2 (6 bases). Germline V gene data show CDR1 as MDHEN and CDR2 as SYDVKM. V was trimmed by 6 bases and J by 2 bases, leaving 11 bases between them. The CDR3 runs 13 residues. The CDR3: CASRNREPYEQYF. CDR3 sequence (DNA): TGTGCCAGCAGAAACCGGGAGCCCTACGAGCAGTACTTC.

The CDR3 spells CASSWGGNSPLHF. The CDR3, as DNA: TGTGCCAGCAGTTGGGGGGGTAACTCACCCCTCCACTTT. The chain has TRBV27 and TRBJ1-6, with a tentative D call TRBD1 (5 bases). CDR3 size: 13 residues. From germline, CDR1 is MNHEY and CDR2 SMNVEV (reference sequence). V lost 4 bases and J lost 10, with 11 bases in between.

This clone was seen a single time. The V and J genes are TRBV7-2 and TRBJ1-2; 8 bases match TRBD1. The germline CDR1 and CDR2 sequences are SGHTA and FQGNSA. V was clipped by 5 bases and J by 4 bases; unmatched bases: 3. This CDR3 is 13 amino acids long. The CDR3 here is CASSRQGTYGYTF. The CDR3 nucleotides are TGTGCCAGCAGCCGACAGGGGACCTATGGCTACACCTTC.

This sequence joins TRBV30 and TRBJ1-2, with a tentative D call TRBD1 (5 bases). Between the trimmed V and J ends, which lost 5 bases and 2 bases, there was a span of 12 bases. Germline CDR1 GTSNPN, CDR2 SVGIG (reference sequence). The CDR3 runs 13 residues. CDR3 in amino acids: CAWALGGNYGYTF. Written as DNA, the CDR3 is TGTGCCTGGGCCTTGGGGGGGAACTATGGCTACACCTTC.

This chain uses TRBV5-6 with TRBJ2-3; D unclear. The CDR3 extends over 13 amino acids. The ends were cut back, 0 bases at V and 8 bases at J, with 10 bases in the middle. The germline gives CDR1 SGHDT, CDR2 YYEEEE. Written as DNA, the CDR3 is TGTGCCAGCAGCTTGGGCCCCGGCGGTACGCAGTATTTT. Translating it yields CASSLGPGGTQYF.

Only a few counts were recorded for this clone. This chain's CDR3 is CASSYSAGGADIQYF. The CDR3 nucleotides are TGTGCCAGCAGTTACTCTGCAGGCGGGGCAGACATTCAGTACTTC. The rearrangement uses TRBV6-6 and TRBJ2-4; D perhaps matches TRBD2 (6 bases). The CDR3 extends over 15 amino acids. Trimming pared 0 bases from V and 8 bases from J, leaving 14 bases between. In germline, CDR1 is MNHNY, CDR2 SVGAGI (reference sequence).

The chain's CDR3 is CASTMRQGAYEQYF. The DNA for the CDR3 is TGTGCCAGCACAATGCGTCAGGGGGCCTACGAGCAGTACTTC. The chain recombines TRBV2 with TRBJ2-7; the match to TRBD1 covers 7 bases. V was clipped by 7 bases and J by 2 bases; unmatched bases: 8. The CDR3 has 14 residues. The germline V gene encodes CDR1 SNHLY and CDR2 FYNNEI.

V and J are TRBV29-1 and TRBJ2-1, with unresolved D. V lost 0 bases, J lost 0 bases, and 12 bases lay in between. This CDR3 is built from 16 residues. Germline V gives CDR1 SQVTM, CDR2 ANQGSEA. CDR3 in DNA: TGCAGCGTTGAAGATCATTCACGTAGCTCCTACAATGAGCAGTTCTTC. This encodes CSVEDHSRSSYNEQFF.

This rearrangement joins TRBV6-4 to TRBJ2-1, with a possible D match to TRBD2 (5 bases). V lost 5 bases and J lost 2, with 13 bases in between. This CDR3 has 15 amino acids. Germline lookup yields CDR1 MRHNA and CDR2 SNTAGT. CDR3 DNA sequence: TGTGCCAGCAGTAGCACATGGACTGCCTACAATGAGCAGTTCTTC. Amino acids: CASSSTWTAYNEQFF.

About this clone: The junction and the germline gene differ at one end; a read error may be behind it. The chain joins TRBV6-5 to TRBJ1-2; TRBD1 matches at 10 bases. Per the germline V gene, CDR1 is MNHEY and CDR2 is SVGAGI. This CDR3 has 14 residues. The CDR3 spells CASSTGQGVYGYPF. In DNA, the CDR3 is TGTGCCAGCAGTACCGGACAGGGGGTCTATGGCTACCCCTTC.

The chain combines TRBV27 with TRBJ2-3; D gene uncertain. The V gene's germline CDR1 is MNHEY and CDR2 SMNVEV (reference sequence). This CDR3 is built from 15 residues. Trimming took 5 bases from V and 0 from J, leaving 12 bases between them. CDR3 in amino acids: CASSAKTGSTDTQYF. Here the CDR3 DNA reads TGTGCCAGCAGTGCCAAGACGGGTAGCACAGATACGCAGTATTTT.

The rearrangement joins TRBV7-3 to TRBJ2-1; 7 bases are a match to TRBD1. CDR1 and CDR2 from the germline V gene are SGHTA and FQGTGA. The CDR3 has 12 amino acids. Trimming removed 5 bases from V and 15 bases from J; junction bases left unmatched: 10. In nucleotides, the CDR3 is TGTGCCAGCAGCACTGACAGGGTAGTTTTGTTCTTC. Protein product: CASSTDRVVLFF.

This CDR3 is CASSFGQTYQPQHF. DNA for the CDR3: TGTGCCAGCAGCTTCGGACAAACTTATCAGCCCCAGCATTTT. J is TRBJ1-5 and V is TRBV7-8; the D gene is possibly TRBD1 (5 bases). The CDR3 covers 14 residues. Trimming took 3 bases from V and 5 from J, leaving 11 bases between them. Germline CDR1 and CDR2: SGHVS and FQNEAQ.

This chain links TRBV10-3 with TRBJ1-1; D is perhaps TRBD1 (6 bases). The CDR3 extends over 12 amino acids. The V and J ends lost 10 bases and 7 bases respectively, with 16 bases between them. Germline V gives CDR1 ENHRY, CDR2 SYGVKD. The CDR3 nucleotides read TGTGCCACCAGACAGGAAGTAGGTGAAGCTTTCTTT. This translates into CATRQEVGEAFF.

The chain employs TRBV7-3 and TRBJ2-7; maybe TRBD1 (6 bases). Per germline, CDR1 SGHTA and CDR2 FQGTGA. This CDR3 has 14 amino acids. Trimming cost V 0 bases and J 5 bases, with 11 bases left between them. The CDR3 loop reads CASSLTAGADEQYF. The CDR3 DNA follows: TGTGCCAGCAGCTTAACGGCAGGGGCGGACGAGCAGTACTTC.

The chain combines TRBV5-4 with TRBJ2-1, with D perhaps TRBD2 (5 bases). V dropped 4 bases and J dropped 4 bases, with 18 bases sitting between them. Germline values: CDR1 SGHNT, CDR2 YYREEE (reference sequence). The CDR3 extends over 16 amino acids. The CDR3 sequence is CASSPRARNSYNEQFF. The CDR3 DNA follows: TGTGCCAGCAGCCCGAGGGCCAGAAATAGTTACAATGAGCAGTTCTTC.

A single count supports this clone. This rearrangement joins TRBV7-6 to TRBJ1-3; 14 positions agree with TRBD2. The assigned J gene may be wrong: the sequence end matches TRBJ2-2 better. The CDR3 covers 20 residues. Germline V gives CDR1 SGHVS, CDR2 FNYEAQ. CDR3 bases: TGTGCCAGCAGCTTATTAGGAGGGGGGGGGACTAGCGGGAGTTTTGGGGAGCTGTTTTTT. Its translation: CASSLLGGGGTSGSFGELFF.

The CDR3 loop is CASSQDRGINEQFF. The CDR3 nucleotides are TGTGCCAGCAGCCAAGATAGGGGGATCAATGAGCAGTTCTTC. The chain links TRBV4-2 to TRBJ2-1, with D possibly TRBD1 on 6 matching bases. This CDR3 has 14 residues. From germline, CDR1 is LGHNA and CDR2 YNFKEQ. With 0 bases removed from V and 6 bases from J, the gap between germline ends came to 9 bases.

This clone came up a few times. DNA of the CDR3: TGTGCCAGCAGTTTAGTCGACAGGGGTCGTGTTCAGCCCCAGCATTTT. This translates into CASSLVDRGRVQPQHF. This chain links TRBV28 with TRBJ1-5, with 8 bases identical to TRBD1. Unmatched junction bases numbered 9, after V lost 2 bases and J lost 6 bases. This CDR3 has 16 residues. Germline loops: CDR1 MDHEN, CDR2 SYDVKM.

The chain has TRBV6-6 and TRBJ1-2; possibly TRBD1 for D (5 bases). Germline V lookup: CDR1 MNHNY, CDR2 SVGAGI (reference sequence). The V end was cut by 2 bases, the J end by 6 bases, with 10 bases between. The CDR3 totals 13 residues. The CDR3, as DNA: TGTGCCAGCAGTTACCCGACACAGGATGGCTACACCTTC. Its protein is CASSYPTQDGYTF.

The V gene is TRBV5-6, the J gene TRBJ1-2; no definite D call. The V end was cut by 1 base, the J end by 4 bases, with 11 bases between. Per germline, CDR1 SGHDT and CDR2 YYEEEE. This CDR3 has 14 residues. The CDR3 is CASSLSSEIYGYTF. The DNA of the CDR3 is TGTGCCAGCAGCTTGTCCTCAGAAATCTATGGCTACACCTTC.

This clone has a handful of counts. This chain joins TRBV5-3 and TRBJ1-1; 8 bases map to TRBD1. TRBV5-3 is treated as an ORF (open reading frame) with a function not yet certain. There are 14 residues in the CDR3. The V gene end was trimmed by 3 bases and the J gene end by 1 base; junction bases not matched to a gene: 2. CDR3 region: CARSWGTGNTEAFF. CDR3 in DNA: TGTGCCAGAAGCTGGGGGACAGGGAACACTGAAGCTTTCTTT.

The chain carries TRBV28 and TRBJ1-1; D perhaps matches TRBD1 (5 bases). The length of the CDR3 is 13 residues. Germline V gene sequence: CDR1 MDHEN, CDR2 SYDVKM. Trimming removed 10 bases from V and 6 bases from J, with 18 bases in between. CDR3 residues: CATHGRGRSEAFF. The DNA for the CDR3 is TGTGCCACTCATGGGAGGGGTCGGTCTGAAGCTTTCTTT. Complete variable domain (other parts from reference TRBV28 and TRBJ1-1): DVKVTQSSRYLVKRTGEKVFLECVQDMDHENMFWYRQDPGLGLRLIYFSYDVKMKEKGDIPEGYSVSREKKERFSLILESASTNQTSMYLCATHGRGRSEAFFGQGTRLTVV.